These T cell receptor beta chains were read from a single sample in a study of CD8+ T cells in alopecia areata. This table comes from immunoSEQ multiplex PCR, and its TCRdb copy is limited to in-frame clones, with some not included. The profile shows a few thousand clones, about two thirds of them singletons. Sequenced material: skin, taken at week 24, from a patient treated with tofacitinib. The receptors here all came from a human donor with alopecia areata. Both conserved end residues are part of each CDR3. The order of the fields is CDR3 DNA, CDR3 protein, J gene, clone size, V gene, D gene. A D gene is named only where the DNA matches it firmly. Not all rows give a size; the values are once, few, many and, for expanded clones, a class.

cdr3_nt: TGTGCCAGCAGATCGACTAGCGGGGGATCAGATACGCAGTATTTT
cdr3_aa: CASRSTSGGSDTQYF
j_call: TRBJ2-3
clone_size: -
v_call: TRBV2
d_call: TRBD2

cdr3_nt: TGTGCCAGCAGCCCCCGCGGGCCGAGGAATCAGCCCCAGCATTTT
cdr3_aa: CASSPRGPRNQPQHF
j_call: TRBJ1-5
clone_size: -
v_call: TRBV6-5
d_call: -

cdr3_nt: TGTGCCAGCAGCCAAGATCCCAGCATGAACACTGAAGCTTTCTTT
cdr3_aa: CASSQDPSMNTEAFF
j_call: TRBJ1-1
clone_size: -
v_call: TRBV14
d_call: -

cdr3_nt: TGTGCTAGTGGTTTGGTACGGGAATGGGCCTACTCTGGAAACACCATATATTTT
cdr3_aa: CASGLVREWAYSGNTIYF
j_call: TRBJ1-3
clone_size: -
v_call: TRBV12-5
d_call: -

cdr3_nt: TGTGCCAGCAGCCACCCAGGGGGCGGGGATACGCAGTATTTT
cdr3_aa: CASSHPGGGDTQYF
j_call: TRBJ2-3
clone_size: -
v_call: TRBV5-5
d_call: TRBD1

cdr3_nt: TGTGCCAGCAGGCTGCTATTGGGGGCGAGCTACAATGAGCAGTTCTTC
cdr3_aa: CASRLLLGASYNEQFF
j_call: TRBJ2-1
clone_size: -
v_call: TRBV7-2
d_call: -

cdr3_nt: TGTGCCAGCAGTTTCTCCGGCCTATGGACTTCTACAGGCTACACCTTC
cdr3_aa: CASSFSGLWTSTGYTF
j_call: TRBJ1-2
clone_size: -
v_call: TRBV27
d_call: -

cdr3_nt: TGTGCCAGCACGAATTCGGCGGCAGGAGACTATGGCTACACCTTC
cdr3_aa: CASTNSAAGDYGYTF
j_call: TRBJ1-2
clone_size: -
v_call: TRBV5-6
d_call: -

cdr3_nt: TGTGCCAGCAGCCCCCAAGGATCAGGGGCCAACGTCCTGACTTTC
cdr3_aa: CASSPQGSGANVLTF
j_call: TRBJ2-6
clone_size: few
v_call: TRBV7-3
d_call: -

cdr3_nt: TGTGCCAGCAGCCCTTCTAGCGGGGATCACAATGAGCAGTTCTTC
cdr3_aa: CASSPSSGDHNEQFF
j_call: TRBJ2-1
clone_size: -
v_call: TRBV7-6
d_call: TRBD2

cdr3_nt: TGTGCCAGTAGTATTGGAACTAATAGCAATCAGCCCCAGCATTTT
cdr3_aa: CASSIGTNSNQPQHF
j_call: TRBJ1-5
clone_size: -
v_call: TRBV19
d_call: -

cdr3_nt: TGTGCCAGCAGCACAGGCGGCAATCAGCCCCAGCATTTT
cdr3_aa: CASSTGGNQPQHF
j_call: TRBJ1-5
clone_size: -
v_call: TRBV6-6
d_call: -

cdr3_nt: TGTGCCAGCAGCCCCACTAGCTCCCAAGAGACCCAGTACTTC
cdr3_aa: CASSPTSSQETQYF
j_call: TRBJ2-5
clone_size: -
v_call: TRBV7-8
d_call: -

cdr3_nt: TGTGCCAGCAGCACGTGGAGGGGGGGCACCACAGATACGCAGTATTTT
cdr3_aa: CASSTWRGGTTDTQYF
j_call: TRBJ2-3
clone_size: few
v_call: TRBV5-6
d_call: -

cdr3_nt: TGTGCCAGCAGCCCAGACACAGGCACAGATACGCAGTATTTT
cdr3_aa: CASSPDTGTDTQYF
j_call: TRBJ2-3
clone_size: -
v_call: TRBV11-3
d_call: -

cdr3_nt: TGTGCCAGCACTCTCGAGGGGGCCCGAGGGAGCTCGGACTTC
cdr3_aa: CASTLEGARGSSDF
j_call: TRBJ2-7
clone_size: -
v_call: TRBV6-1
d_call: TRBD1

cdr3_nt: TGTGCCAGCAATCGGGGCAACACTGAAGCTTTCTTT
cdr3_aa: CASNRGNTEAFF
j_call: TRBJ1-1
clone_size: -
v_call: TRBV6-6
d_call: -

cdr3_nt: TGTGCCATCAGAGCATTCGGGCCGGGACAGAACACCGGGGAGCTGTTTTTT
cdr3_aa: CAIRAFGPGQNTGELFF
j_call: TRBJ2-2
clone_size: few
v_call: TRBV10-3
d_call: -

cdr3_nt: TGTGCCAGCAGACAAACCATAGGGGGCCCCTATGGCTACACCTTC
cdr3_aa: CASRQTIGGPYGYTF
j_call: TRBJ1-2
clone_size: -
v_call: TRBV7-8
d_call: TRBD1

cdr3_nt: TGTGCCAGCAGTGAAGCGAGCCTCCTGAACACTGAAGCTTTCTTT
cdr3_aa: CASSEASLLNTEAFF
j_call: TRBJ1-1
clone_size: once
v_call: TRBV6-1
d_call: -

cdr3_nt: TGTGCCAGCAGCTTAGCGGGCAGACCAGGGGGGGAGACCCAGTACTTC
cdr3_aa: CASSLAGRPGGETQYF
j_call: TRBJ2-5
clone_size: -
v_call: TRBV11-2
d_call: -

cdr3_nt: TGTGCCAGCGGCTGGGGAGGGGGCTTGGGCGAAAAACTGTTTTTT
cdr3_aa: CASGWGGGLGEKLFF
j_call: TRBJ1-4
clone_size: -
v_call: TRBV25-1
d_call: TRBD1

cdr3_nt: TGTGCCAGCAGCTTTACGGGTAGCACAGATACGCAGTATTTT
cdr3_aa: CASSFTGSTDTQYF
j_call: TRBJ2-3
clone_size: -
v_call: TRBV11-2
d_call: -

cdr3_nt: TGTGCCAGCAGCTTAAGTCAGGCCTCCTACGAGCAGTACTTC
cdr3_aa: CASSLSQASYEQYF
j_call: TRBJ2-7
clone_size: -
v_call: TRBV7-3
d_call: -

cdr3_nt: TGTGCCAGCAGTGCCGGGACGACCATGCGGGGAAAACTGTTTTTT
cdr3_aa: CASSAGTTMRGKLFF
j_call: TRBJ1-4
clone_size: once
v_call: TRBV25-1
d_call: -

cdr3_nt: TGCAGCGCTGGGACAGGCCAGAACGAGCAGTACTTC
cdr3_aa: CSAGTGQNEQYF
j_call: TRBJ2-7
clone_size: once
v_call: TRBV29-1
d_call: TRBD1

cdr3_nt: TGTGCCAGCAGCTTTAAATTACGGACACAAACGAACACCGGGGAGCTGTTTTTT
cdr3_aa: CASSFKLRTQTNTGELFF
j_call: TRBJ2-2
clone_size: once
v_call: TRBV5-4
d_call: -

cdr3_nt: TGTGCCAGCTCACCACCCTTGAACACTGAAGCTTTCTTT
cdr3_aa: CASSPPLNTEAFF
j_call: TRBJ1-1
clone_size: -
v_call: TRBV18
d_call: -

cdr3_nt: TGCGCCAGCAGCCCCTACGAGGTATCTGGAAACACCATATATTTT
cdr3_aa: CASSPYEVSGNTIYF
j_call: TRBJ1-3
clone_size: -
v_call: TRBV4-1
d_call: -

cdr3_nt: TGTGCCAGCAGCTTAATGGGGGGTGTTACAGATACGCAGTATTTT
cdr3_aa: CASSLMGGVTDTQYF
j_call: TRBJ2-3
clone_size: few
v_call: TRBV7-2
d_call: -

cdr3_nt: TGTGCCAGCGGACAGGGTAATTCACCCCTCCACTTT
cdr3_aa: CASGQGNSPLHF
j_call: TRBJ1-6
clone_size: few
v_call: TRBV6-1
d_call: TRBD1

cdr3_nt: TGTGCCACCCTATTATCGGCAGCGACCTACAATGAGCAGTTCTTC
cdr3_aa: CATLLSAATYNEQFF
j_call: TRBJ2-1
clone_size: -
v_call: TRBV10-3
d_call: -

cdr3_nt: TGTGCCAGTAGTATCGCCAATGGGGCGCGAGGGGATGGCTACACCTTC
cdr3_aa: CASSIANGARGDGYTF
j_call: TRBJ1-2
clone_size: once
v_call: TRBV19
d_call: -

cdr3_nt: TGTGCCAGCAGCCCCCCAGGTGTGGCTCGGGAGACCCAGTACTTC
cdr3_aa: CASSPPGVARETQYF
j_call: TRBJ2-5
clone_size: -
v_call: TRBV7-8
d_call: -

cdr3_nt: TGTGCCAGCAGTGCCGTGGGGCTTAGGGGCGAGCAGTACTTC
cdr3_aa: CASSAVGLRGEQYF
j_call: TRBJ2-7
clone_size: -
v_call: TRBV6-1
d_call: -

cdr3_nt: TGTGCCTGGGGAAACAGGGCCCCGCCCGACAAACTGTTTTTT
cdr3_aa: CAWGNRAPPDKLFF
j_call: TRBJ1-4
clone_size: -
v_call: TRBV30
d_call: -

cdr3_nt: TGCGCCAGCAGTCCCGGGACAGGGGGCTCAGATACGCAGTATTTT
cdr3_aa: CASSPGTGGSDTQYF
j_call: TRBJ2-3
clone_size: -
v_call: TRBV5-1
d_call: TRBD1

cdr3_nt: TGTGCCAGTACTGACAGGGGACGAACCGGGGAGCTGTTTTTT
cdr3_aa: CASTDRGRTGELFF
j_call: TRBJ2-2
clone_size: -
v_call: TRBV19
d_call: TRBD1

cdr3_nt: TGTGCCAGCAGCTTACTTGACAGGGGATCCTACGAGCAGTACTTC
cdr3_aa: CASSLLDRGSYEQYF
j_call: TRBJ2-7
clone_size: -
v_call: TRBV28
d_call: TRBD1

cdr3_nt: TGTGCCAGCAGGGGGACAGGGGGTAACGAGCAGTACTTC
cdr3_aa: CASRGTGGNEQYF
j_call: TRBJ2-7
clone_size: few
v_call: TRBV2
d_call: TRBD1

cdr3_nt: TGTGCCAGCAGCTTAGTGCGGGGGCAAGAGACCCAGTACTTC
cdr3_aa: CASSLVRGQETQYF
j_call: TRBJ2-5
clone_size: -
v_call: TRBV7-2
d_call: TRBD2

cdr3_nt: TGTGCCAGCTCACCCAGACCCCCGCCCTACGAGCAGTACTTC
cdr3_aa: CASSPRPPPYEQYF
j_call: TRBJ2-7
clone_size: -
v_call: TRBV18
d_call: -

cdr3_nt: TGTGCCAGCAGCTTATCCGGGACAGCTAGGGAGACCCAGTACTTC
cdr3_aa: CASSLSGTARETQYF
j_call: TRBJ2-5
clone_size: few
v_call: TRBV7-3
d_call: TRBD1

cdr3_nt: TGTGCCAGCAGTGAACAGAGCGGGGGAACCTTCAATGAGCAGTTCTTC
cdr3_aa: CASSEQSGGTFNEQFF
j_call: TRBJ2-1
clone_size: -
v_call: TRBV6-1
d_call: TRBD2

cdr3_nt: TGCGCCAGCAGCCAACCCACAGGGGGGAATGAGCAGTTCTTC
cdr3_aa: CASSQPTGGNEQFF
j_call: TRBJ2-1
clone_size: -
v_call: TRBV4-1
d_call: TRBD1

cdr3_nt: TGTGCCAGCAGCTTATTTCAGGGACGTAATGATGAGCAGTTCTTC
cdr3_aa: CASSLFQGRNDEQFF
j_call: TRBJ2-1
clone_size: -
v_call: TRBV7-2
d_call: -

cdr3_nt: TGTGCCAGCAGCAACCGGGACAGGGGGCTTATTGTTTTCTTT
cdr3_aa: CASSNRDRGLIVFF
j_call: TRBJ1-1
clone_size: -
v_call: TRBV7-2
d_call: TRBD1